This TCR beta chain was identified during a study of human T cells and chemical hapten exposure. Study-wide results and caveats: After DPC sensitization, TCRs above 1 in 1000 frequency showed no change.

The CDR3 contains 15 residues. Germline V lookup: CDR1 SGHAT, CDR2 FQDESV (reference sequence). V lost 5 bases to trimming and J lost 2 bases, with 13 bases between them. During construction of the library, unique molecular identifiers were attached to individual cDNA molecules for quantitative, reproducible TCR counting. In TCRdb, the RACE reads were re-called with MiXCR into one record per CDR3 protein. The sample has approximately 79,000 distinct CDR3 sequences; under 13% are singletons. Stated time point: patch test 1, 2 weeks after DPC sensitization. Stated treatment: therapeutic diphenylcyclopropenone sensitization with weekly scalp DPC. Regarding this clonotype: Its antigen is undetermined.

This chain links TRBV11-1 with TRBJ2-1, with D maybe TRBD2 (5 bases). The receptor's source is a woman aged 50 to 60 with alopecia areata. Some clones in this sample may be carry-over from other donors' samples. The sequencing used whole blood, collected in connection with sensitization to the hapten diphenylcyclopropenone (DPC). The CDR3 DNA follows: TGTGCCAGCAGCCCGCCGCGGGCCCCCTACAATGAGCAGTTCTTC. It yields the protein CASSPPRAPYNEQFF.